The present entry profiles one T cell receptor beta chain with its context. Its target is unknown. These data are taken from a study of shared clonotypes between healthy human individuals. Findings and caveats of the study: Among the subsets, naive ones generally showed larger estimated richness than memory ones.

Germline V gene lookup returns CDR1 LGHNA and CDR2 YSLEER. V was shortened by 0 bases and J by 0 bases, with 6 bases between the two germline ends. The CDR3 covers 15 residues. The assay used deep level. In the original workflow: Filtering differed because ImmunoSEQ produced junction-only sequences that carried no quality scores. Libraries were prepared by immunoSEQ multiplex PCR; TCRdb keeps only in-frame clonotypes and omits some of them. V and J calls plus clone size are reproduced from that table; the DNA served to infer D and trimming. The sample has about 1,900,000 clones; about 95% are singletons. The naive CD8 population came from CD45RO-negative cells selected for CCR7, without terminally differentiated effector memory CD45RA+ cells.

The sample comprised naive CD8+ T cells sorted from blood. The V call is TRBV4-3, the J call TRBJ2-1, with D hard to call. The clonotype originates from a man aged 18 to 29 in good health. Here the CDR3 DNA reads TGCGCCAGCAGCCAAGATCTATACTCCTACAATGAGCAGTTCTTC. This sequence encodes CASSQDLYSYNEQFF.